This T cell receptor beta chain was sequenced for a study of T cell responses to AZD1222 COVID-19 vaccine. General study findings and limits: Of spike-specific TCRs, nearly half reportedly target regions left unmutated in variants. None of the repertoires were sampled until the peak T cell response had passed.

Details on this clone: Its antigen is not identified.

The table came from immunoSEQ multiplex PCR; TCRdb's copy has only in-frame clones and leaves some out. The sample has around 120,000 clones; about nine tenths are singletons. The TCR originated in an adult who received the AZD1222 COVID-19 vaccine. Specimen: peripheral blood, collected 28 days after the second AZD1222 dose.

The CDR3, as DNA: TGTGCCAGCAGCACGACTAGAAGTGGAGATACGCAGTATTTT. Translation gives CASSTTRSGDTQYF. V gene TRBV28 combines with J gene TRBJ2-3; D may be TRBD2 (6 bases). The CDR3 is 14 amino acids. Germline values: CDR1 MDHEN, CDR2 SYDVKM. Trimming removed 6 bases at V and 5 bases at J, with 15 bases between. The full variable domain, with the rest looked up from reference TRBV28 and TRBJ2-3, is DVKVTQSSRYLVKRTGEKVFLECVQDMDHENMFWYRQDPGLGLRLIYFSYDVKMKEKGDIPEGYSVSREKKERFSLILESASTNQTSMYLCASSTTRSGDTQYFGPGTRLTVL.